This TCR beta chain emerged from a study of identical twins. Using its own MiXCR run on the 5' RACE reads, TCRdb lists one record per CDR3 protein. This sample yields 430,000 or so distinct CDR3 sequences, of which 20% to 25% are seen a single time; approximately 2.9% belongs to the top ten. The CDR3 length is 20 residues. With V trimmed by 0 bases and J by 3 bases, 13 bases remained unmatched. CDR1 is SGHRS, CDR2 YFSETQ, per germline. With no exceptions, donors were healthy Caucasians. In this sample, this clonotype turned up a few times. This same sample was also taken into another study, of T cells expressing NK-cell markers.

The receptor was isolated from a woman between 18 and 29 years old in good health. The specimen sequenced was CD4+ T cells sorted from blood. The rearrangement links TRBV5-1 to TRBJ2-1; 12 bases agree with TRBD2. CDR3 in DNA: TGCGCCAGCAGCTTGGATCCTTGGCTAGCGGGAGGGTACTTCTACAATGAGCAGTTCTTC. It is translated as CASSLDPWLAGGYFYNEQFF.